The present T cell receptor beta chain was sequenced within a study of OX40 agonist ivuxolimab in advanced cancers. Looking at the study overall: While on treatment, patients had intravenous ivuxolimab at 0.01 to 10 mg/kg every 2 weeks. Mean age around 60 years, range about 23 to 79; roughly 82% male. Recorded diagnoses for dose-escalation patients were hepatocellular carcinoma, melanoma, renal cell or head and neck cancer. Two patients with cutaneous melanoma and one with hepatocellular carcinoma, three in total, showed partial responses.

The table lists this clone with a few counts. The germline CDR1 and CDR2 sequences are GTSNPN and SVGIG (reference sequence). V lost 2 bases and J 0 bases, leaving 7 bases between the germline ends. The CDR3 contains 13 residues. Using immunoSEQ multiplex PCR, the repertoire was profiled, and TCRdb retains in-frame clones only, with some absent. Seen here are 65,000 to 95,000 clones, more than 75% observed once, and the top ten hold approximately 7%. The TCR originated in an adult with an advanced solid tumor such as melanoma, head and neck, liver or kidney cancer. The chain has TRBV30 and TRBJ1-1; the D is unclear. The sequenced sample was CD4+ or CD8+ T cells sorted from blood, obtained in a trial of the OX40 agonist ivuxolimab. The CDR3 DNA follows: TGTGCCTGGAGTTCTTCGATGAACACTGAAGCTTTCTTT. This codes for CAWSSSMNTEAFF. Complete variable domain (other parts from reference TRBV30 and TRBJ1-1): SQTIHQWPATLVQPVGSPLSLECTVEGTSNPNLYWYRQAAGRGLQLLFYSVGIGQISSEVPQNLSASRPQDRQFILSSKKLLLSDSGFYLCAWSSSMNTEAFFGQGTRLTVV.